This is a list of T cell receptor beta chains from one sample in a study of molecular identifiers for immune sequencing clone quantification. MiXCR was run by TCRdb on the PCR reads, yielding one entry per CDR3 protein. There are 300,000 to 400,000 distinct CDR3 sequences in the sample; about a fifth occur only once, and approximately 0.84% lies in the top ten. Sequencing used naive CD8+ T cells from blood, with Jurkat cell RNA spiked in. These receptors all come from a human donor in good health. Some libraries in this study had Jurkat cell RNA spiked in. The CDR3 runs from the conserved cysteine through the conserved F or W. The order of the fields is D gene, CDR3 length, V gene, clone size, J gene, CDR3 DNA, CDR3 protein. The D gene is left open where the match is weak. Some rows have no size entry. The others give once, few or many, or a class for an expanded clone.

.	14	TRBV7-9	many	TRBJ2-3	TGTGCCAGCAGCCACATGACAGGAACAGATACGCAGTATTTT	CASSHMTGTDTQYF
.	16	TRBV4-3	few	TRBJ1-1	TGCGCCAGCAGCCAAGTCACATGGGGTGTTGAAACTGAAGCTTTCTTT	CASSQVTWGVETEAFF
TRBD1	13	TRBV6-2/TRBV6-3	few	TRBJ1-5	TGTGCCACCGGGACAGGTGTTAATCAGCCCCAGCATTTT	CATGTGVNQPQHF
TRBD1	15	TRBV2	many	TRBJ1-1	TGTGCCACGAAAGTGGACAGGGGGCACATTACTGAAGCTTTCTTT	CATKVDRGHITEAFF
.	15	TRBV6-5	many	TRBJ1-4	TGTGCCAGCAGGTGGAACAGCGGGACTAATGAAAAACTGTTTTTT	CASRWNSGTNEKLFF
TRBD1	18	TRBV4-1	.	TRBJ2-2	TGCGCCAGCAGCCAACCTCCGGGACAGGCCCCTAACACCGGGGAGCTGTCTTTT	CASSQPPGQAPNTGELSF
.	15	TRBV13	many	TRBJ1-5	TGTGCCAGCAGCTCGAAGGGGGTAAGCAATCAGCCCCAGCATTTT	CASSSKGVSNQPQHF
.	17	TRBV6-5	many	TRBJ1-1	TGTGCCAGCAGTTACTCCTTTTGGCAGGACGTAACTAATGAAGCTTTCTTT	CASSYSFWQDVTNEAFF
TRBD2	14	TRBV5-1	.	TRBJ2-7	TGCGCCAGCAGCTTTGCGGGGGGATCCTACGGGCAGTACTTC	CASSFAGGSYGQYF
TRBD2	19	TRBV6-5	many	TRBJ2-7	TGTGCCAGCAGTTACCTGAGTCTAGCGGGGGTTCCCTTCTCCTACGAGCAGTACTTC	CASSYLSLAGVPFSYEQYF
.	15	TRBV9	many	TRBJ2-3	TGTGCCAGCAGCGTAGACGGGGGCCCCACAGATACGCAGTATTTT	CASSVDGGPTDTQYF
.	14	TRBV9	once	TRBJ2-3	TGTGCCAGCAGCGCGAGACAGGCGCCAGATACGCAGTATTTT	CASSARQAPDTQYF
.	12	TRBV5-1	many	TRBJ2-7	TGCGCCAGCAGCTTGGGGTATGAGGTTCAGTACTTC	CASSLGYEVQYF
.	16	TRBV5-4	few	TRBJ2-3	TGTGCCAGCAGCTTGGGATGGGGATCTAGCACAGATACGCAGTATTTT	CASSLGWGSSTDTQYF
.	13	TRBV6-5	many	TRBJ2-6	TGTGCCAGCAGTTATGGTGGGGCCAACGTCCTGACTTTC	CASSYGGANVLTF
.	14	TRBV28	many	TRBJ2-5	TGTGCCAGCAGCCACCCCCGGCAAAAAGAGACCCAGTACTTC	CASSHPRQKETQYF
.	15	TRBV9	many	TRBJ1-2	TGTGCCAGCAGCCAACCACCTGGACCGAGCTATGGCTACACCTTC	CASSQPPGPSYGYTF
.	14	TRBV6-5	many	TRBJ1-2	TGTGCCAGCAGTTACTCCTGGCCCTTCTATGGCTACACCTTC	CASSYSWPFYGYTF
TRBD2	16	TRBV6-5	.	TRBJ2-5	TGTGCCAGCAGTTACGGTCTAGCGGGGGTCGTAGAGACCCAGTACTTC	CASSYGLAGVVETQYF
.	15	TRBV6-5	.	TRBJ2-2	TGTGCCAGCAGTTACTTCAAACAGGGTAACGGGGAGCTGTTTTTT	CASSYFKQGNGELFF
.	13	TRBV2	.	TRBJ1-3	TGTGCCAGCGTGGGTCTGTCTGGAAACACCATATATTTT	CASVGLSGNTIYF
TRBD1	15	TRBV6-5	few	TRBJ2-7	TGTGCCAGCAGTTCGGACAGGGTTTTCGTCTACGAGCAGTACTTC	CASSSDRVFVYEQYF
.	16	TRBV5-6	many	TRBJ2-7	TGTGCCAGCAGCTTGGAGGGGCGGGGTGGGGCCTACGAGCAGTACTTC	CASSLEGRGGAYEQYF
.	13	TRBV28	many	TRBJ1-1	TGTGCCAGTGCCCTGGGTGTGAGGGCTGAAGCTTTCTTT	CASALGVRAEAFF
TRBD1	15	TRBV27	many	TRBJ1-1	TGTGCCAGCAGTACCGGGGACAGGTCGAACACTGAAGCTTTCTTT	CASSTGDRSNTEAFF
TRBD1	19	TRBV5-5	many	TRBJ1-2	TGTGCCAGCAGCGAACCAACAGGGGGGGTCACTCCGGCGGATTATGGCTACACCTTC	CASSEPTGGVTPADYGYTF
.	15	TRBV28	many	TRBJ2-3	TGTGCCAGCAGTTTAATTCAGTATAGCACAGATACGCAGTATTTT	CASSLIQYSTDTQYF
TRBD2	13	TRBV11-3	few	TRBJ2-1	TGTGCCAGCAGCTGGGGACTAGCCTATGAGCAGTTCTTC	CASSWGLAYEQFF
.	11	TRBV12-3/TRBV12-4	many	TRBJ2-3	TGTGCCACCTCGGCCGCGCGGGGGCAGTATTTT	CATSAARGQYF
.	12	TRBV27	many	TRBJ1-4	TGTGCCAGTAGAGGGGGGCTTGAAAAACTGTTTTTT	CASRGGLEKLFF
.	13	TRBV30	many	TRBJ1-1	TGTGCCTGGAGTATTGACCTTAACACTGAAGCTTTCTTT	CAWSIDLNTEAFF
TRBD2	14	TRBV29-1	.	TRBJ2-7	TGCAGCGTTGAAGATCAGGACAGCGGGGGTGAGCAGTACTTC	CSVEDQDSGGEQYF
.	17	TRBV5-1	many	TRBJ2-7	TGCGCCAGCAGCTTGGGGAATCCGGGGACACCAAGCTACGAGCAGTACTTC	CASSLGNPGTPSYEQYF
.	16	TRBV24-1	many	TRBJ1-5	TGTGCCACCAGTGATTCGGGGCCCTTCCCTAATCAGCCCCAGCATTTT	CATSDSGPFPNQPQHF
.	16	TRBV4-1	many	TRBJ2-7	TGCGCCAGCAGCCAAGGTCCGACCCAGTTATCCTACGAGCAGTACTTC	CASSQGPTQLSYEQYF
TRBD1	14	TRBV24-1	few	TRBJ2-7	TGTGCCACCAGTGACACAGGGGTCCCCTACGCGCAGTACTTC	CATSDTGVPYAQYF
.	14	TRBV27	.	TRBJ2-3	TGTGCCAGCAGTTTTGGGTACCCTCGTGGTACGCAGTATTTT	CASSFGYPRGTQYF
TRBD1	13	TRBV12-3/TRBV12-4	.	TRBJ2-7	TGTGCCAGCAGTTCTACAGGGGTTCTCGAGCAGTACTTC	CASSSTGVLEQYF
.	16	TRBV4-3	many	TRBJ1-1	TGCGCCAGCAGCCAAGATGGTTCGGGGGTGAACACTGAAGCTTTCTTT	CASSQDGSGVNTEAFF
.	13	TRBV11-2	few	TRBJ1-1	TGTGCCAGCAGCTGGGGGCGGGGGACTGAAGCTTTCTTT	CASSWGRGTEAFF
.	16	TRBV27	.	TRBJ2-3	TGTGCCAGCAGTTTGATCGGGAGCAGGGGAGCAGATACGCAGTATTTT	CASSLIGSRGADTQYF
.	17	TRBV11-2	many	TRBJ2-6	TGTGCCAGCAGCTTCGCAGGCTTAGACTCTGGGGCCAACGTCCTGACTTTC	CASSFAGLDSGANVLTF
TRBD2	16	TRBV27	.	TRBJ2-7	TGTGCCAGCAGTAGAATAGCGGGAGTAGGCCCCTACGAGCAGTACTTC	CASSRIAGVGPYEQYF
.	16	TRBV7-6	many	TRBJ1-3	TGTGCCAGCAGCCCGGACGTCGCCTCCTCTGGAAACACCATATATTTT	CASSPDVASSGNTIYF
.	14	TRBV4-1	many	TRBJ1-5	TGCGCCAGCAGCCAAGAGCCAGGTTCTCAGCCCCAGCATTTT	CASSQEPGSQPQHF
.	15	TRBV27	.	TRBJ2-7	TGTGCCAGCAGTTTTAATGGCGGGGAGACCTACGAGCAGTACTTC	CASSFNGGETYEQYF
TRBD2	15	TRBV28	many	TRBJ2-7	TGTGCCAGCACCGAGCTAGCGGGAGGGCCCTACGAGCAGTACTTC	CASTELAGGPYEQYF
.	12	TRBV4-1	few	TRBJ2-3	TGCGCCAGCAGCCAGGGGATGGATACGCAGTATTTT	CASSQGMDTQYF
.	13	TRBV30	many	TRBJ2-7	TGTGCCTGGAGTGTGGGGTCGTCCTACGAGCAGTACTTC	CAWSVGSSYEQYF
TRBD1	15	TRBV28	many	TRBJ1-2	TGTGCCAGCAGTTTGGCCCCTACAGGGGGTCAAGGCTACACCTTC	CASSLAPTGGQGYTF
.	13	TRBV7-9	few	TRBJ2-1	TGTGCCAGCAGCCCAAGGGGGTTGGATGAGCAGTTCTTC	CASSPRGLDEQFF
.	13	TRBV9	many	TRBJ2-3	TGTGCCAGCAGCGTAGAAGGCACAGATACGCAGTATTTT	CASSVEGTDTQYF
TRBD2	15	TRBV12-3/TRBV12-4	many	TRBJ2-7	TGTGCCAGCAGTTTAGGTGGTAGCGGGGAAGCCGAGCAGTACTTC	CASSLGGSGEAEQYF